This T cell receptor (beta chain) was obtained from a study of T cell responses to AZD1222 COVID-19 vaccine. Study-wide results and limits: Reports say nearly half of spike-specific TCRs go after unmutated variant regions. Mostly white British, mostly female donors; authors suggested clonal diversity may be underestimated. Among AZD1222 vaccinees, only six were seropositive at baseline.

With respect to this clone: Its target is not known.

Assay used: immunoSEQ multiplex PCR; TCRdb lists only in-frame clones, some missing. The sample holds 100,000 to 140,000 clones, about 90% seen once. Specimen: peripheral blood, collected 28 days after the second AZD1222 dose. The receptor's source is an adult who received the AZD1222 COVID-19 vaccine.

The CDR3 reads CASSLADGRKETQYF. The CDR3 region has the DNA TGTGCCAGCAGCTTAGCGGACGGGAGGAAAGAGACCCAGTACTTC. The rearrangement links TRBV7-8 to TRBJ2-5; 7 bases agree with TRBD2. Germline lookup yields CDR1 SGHVS and CDR2 FQNEAQ. The CDR3 has 15 residues. V gave up 0 bases and J gave up 3 bases; unmatched junction bases: 4.